A selection of T cell receptor beta chains follows, all from one sample in a study of T-cell reconstitution after alpha-beta-depleted transplantation in children. One entry per CDR3 protein results from TCRdb running MiXCR on the PCR reads. In the table there are around 480,000 distinct CDR3 sequences, around a third of which are singletons. Specimen: PBMCs from the stem cell graft donor, collected from the stem cell graft. These receptors originate from a human donor who donated a stem cell graft to a child with aplastic anemia. The CDR3 runs from the conserved cysteine through the conserved F or W. The D gene is left open where the match is weak. The size field is filled for only some rows; it gives once, few, many or a size class.

clone size	D gene	V gene	J gene	CDR3 protein	CDR3 DNA
few	.	TRBV4-2	TRBJ2-1	CASSQTESNEQFF	TGTGCCAGCAGCCAAACCGAGAGCAATGAGCAGTTCTTC
few	.	TRBV30	TRBJ1-1	CAWRDSRSRRGTEAFF	TGTGCCTGGAGAGACTCCAGGTCCAGGAGGGGAACTGAAGCTTTCTTT
.	.	TRBV7-2	TRBJ2-5	CASRRTRATYQETQYF	TGTGCCAGCAGACGAACCCGGGCCACGTACCAAGAGACCCAGTACTTC
many	.	TRBV12-3/TRBV12-4	TRBJ2-5	CASSLASGGETQYF	TGTGCCAGCAGTTTAGCCTCCGGGGGAGAGACCCAGTACTTC
few	.	TRBV6-2/TRBV6-3	TRBJ1-2	CASSSRTVNYGYTF	TGTGCCAGCAGTTCCAGGACAGTTAACTATGGCTACACCTTC
.	.	TRBV30	TRBJ2-1	CAWKPGGGYNEQFF	TGTGCCTGGAAACCCGGGGGAGGCTACAATGAGCAGTTCTTC
few	TRBD2	TRBV7-7	TRBJ2-1	CASSPGLAPNEQFF	TGTGCCAGCAGCCCGGGACTAGCGCCCAATGAGCAGTTCTTC
.	.	TRBV5-1	TRBJ2-2	CASSPASGDTGELFF	TGCGCCAGCAGCCCGGCGTCGGGGGATACCGGGGAGCTGTTTTTT
.	.	TRBV3-1	TRBJ1-2	CASSLLSGGRDGYTF	TGTGCCAGCAGCCTCCTATCGGGAGGTAGGGATGGCTACACCTTC
.	.	TRBV4-3	TRBJ2-1	CASSPKRELSHNEQFF	TGCGCCAGCAGCCCGAAGCGTGAGCTGAGCCACAATGAGCAGTTCTTC
.	TRBD1	TRBV6-2/TRBV6-3	TRBJ1-1	CASGETQGTEAFF	TGTGCCAGCGGGGAAACACAGGGGACTGAAGCTTTCTTT
few	TRBD2	TRBV15	TRBJ2-5	CATSRDPSGSGETQYF	TGTGCCACCAGCAGAGACCCTAGCGGGAGTGGAGAGACCCAGTACTTC
.	.	TRBV11-2	TRBJ1-5	CASSPFTGLGGQPQHF	TGTGCCAGCAGCCCATTTACAGGTCTTGGAGGTCAGCCCCAGCATTTT
.	TRBD2	TRBV27	TRBJ2-1	CASSLTSGGSYNEQFF	TGTGCCAGCAGTCTGACGAGCGGGGGATCCTACAATGAGCAGTTCTTC
few	.	TRBV7-9	TRBJ1-4	CASSLGGGVEKLFF	TGTGCCAGCAGCTTAGGGGGCGGAGTTGAAAAACTGTTTTTT
few	.	TRBV4-3	TRBJ2-2	CASSQELITGELFF	TGCGCCAGCAGCCAAGAGCTGATTACCGGGGAGCTGTTTTTT
once	.	TRBV9	TRBJ1-1	CASSAHQGSTEAFF	TGTGCCAGCAGCGCCCATCAGGGGAGCACTGAAGCTTTCTTT
few	.	TRBV25-1	TRBJ2-6	CASSESRAIRSGANVLTF	TGTGCCAGCAGTGAATCGAGGGCTATAAGGTCTGGGGCCAACGTCCTGACTTTC
few	TRBD1	TRBV5-1	TRBJ1-1	CASSPWTGGNRGTEAFF	TGCGCCAGCAGCCCCTGGACAGGGGGCAATAGGGGCACTGAAGCTTTCTTT
few	.	TRBV7-2	TRBJ2-3	CASSLSFRRDTQYF	TGTGCCAGCAGCTTATCGTTTAGGAGGGATACGCAGTATTTT
few	.	TRBV6-5	TRBJ2-2	CASSYVTNTGELFF	TGTGCCAGCAGTTACGTGACGAACACCGGGGAGCTGTTTTTT
.	TRBD2	TRBV5-1	TRBJ2-1	CASSASGRPGSYEQFF	TGCGCCAGCAGCGCTAGCGGGAGGCCAGGCTCATATGAGCAGTTCTTC
.	.	TRBV14	TRBJ2-3	CASSQDVTRTQYF	TGTGCCAGCAGCCAAGATGTGACGCGAACGCAGTATTTT
.	TRBD2	TRBV29-1	TRBJ2-2	CSAGLAGGSGELFF	TGCAGCGCCGGACTAGCGGGAGGGTCCGGGGAGCTGTTTTTT
few	.	TRBV12-3/TRBV12-4	TRBJ2-2	CASDSLGELFF	TGTGCCAGCGACTCTCTCGGGGAGCTGTTTTTT
.	TRBD1	TRBV7-6	TRBJ2-7	CASSPQQGESYEQYF	TGTGCCAGCAGCCCGCAACAGGGGGAGTCCTACGAGCAGTACTTC
.	.	TRBV4-2	TRBJ1-3	CASSDGVVETGSGNTIYF	TGTGCCAGCAGCGACGGGGTAGTAGAAACCGGGTCTGGAAACACCATATATTTT
.	.	TRBV12-3/TRBV12-4	TRBJ1-2	CASSLGAGYYFGYTF	TGTGCCAGCAGTCTAGGGGCGGGGTACTATTTTGGCTACACCTTC
.	.	TRBV18	TRBJ1-3	CASSPQGGNTIYF	TGTGCCAGCTCACCACAGGGAGGAAACACCATATATTTT
.	TRBD2	TRBV4-2	TRBJ2-3	CASSQGASGQTDTQYF	TGTGCCAGCAGCCAAGGAGCTAGCGGGCAGACAGATACGCAGTATTTT
.	TRBD2	TRBV7-9	TRBJ2-3	CASSPTSGNTDTQYF	TGTGCCAGCAGCCCGACTAGCGGGAACACAGATACGCAGTATTTT
.	.	TRBV28	TRBJ1-5	CASSLGTVFDNQPQHF	TGTGCCAGCAGTTTAGGTACAGTCTTCGATAATCAGCCCCAGCATTTT